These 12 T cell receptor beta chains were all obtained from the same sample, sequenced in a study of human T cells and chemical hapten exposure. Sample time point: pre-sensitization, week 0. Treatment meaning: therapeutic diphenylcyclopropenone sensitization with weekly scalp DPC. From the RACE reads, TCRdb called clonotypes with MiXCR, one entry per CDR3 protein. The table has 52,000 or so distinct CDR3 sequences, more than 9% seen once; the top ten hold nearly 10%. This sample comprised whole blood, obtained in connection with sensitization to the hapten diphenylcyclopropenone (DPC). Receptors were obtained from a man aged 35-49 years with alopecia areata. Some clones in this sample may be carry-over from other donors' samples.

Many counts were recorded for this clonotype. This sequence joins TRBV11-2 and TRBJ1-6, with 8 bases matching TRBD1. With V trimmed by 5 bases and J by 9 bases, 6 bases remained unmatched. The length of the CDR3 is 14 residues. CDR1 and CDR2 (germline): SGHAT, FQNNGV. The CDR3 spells CASSPRQGISPLHF. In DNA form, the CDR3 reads TGTGCCAGCAGCCCCCGACAGGGGATTTCACCCCTCCACTTT.

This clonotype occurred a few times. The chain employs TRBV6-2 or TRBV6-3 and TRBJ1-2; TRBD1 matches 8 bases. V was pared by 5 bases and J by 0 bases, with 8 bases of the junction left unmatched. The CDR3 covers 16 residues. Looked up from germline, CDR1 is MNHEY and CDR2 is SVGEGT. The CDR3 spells CASSPQGDISNYGYTF. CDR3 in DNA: TGTGCCAGCAGTCCACAGGGGGACATTTCTAACTATGGCTACACCTTC.

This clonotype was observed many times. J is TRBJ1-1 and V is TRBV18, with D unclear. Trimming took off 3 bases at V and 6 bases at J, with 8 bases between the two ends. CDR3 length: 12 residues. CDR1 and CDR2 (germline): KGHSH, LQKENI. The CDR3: CASSPASPEAFF. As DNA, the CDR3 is TGTGCCAGCTCACCGGCCTCACCTGAAGCTTTCTTT.

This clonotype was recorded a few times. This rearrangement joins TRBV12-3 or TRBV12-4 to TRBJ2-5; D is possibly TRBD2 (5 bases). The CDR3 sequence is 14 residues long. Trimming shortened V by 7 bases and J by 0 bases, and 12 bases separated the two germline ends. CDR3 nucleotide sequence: TGTGCCAGCACCTGGGGAGCAAACCAAGAGACCCAGTACTTC. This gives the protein CASTWGANQETQYF.

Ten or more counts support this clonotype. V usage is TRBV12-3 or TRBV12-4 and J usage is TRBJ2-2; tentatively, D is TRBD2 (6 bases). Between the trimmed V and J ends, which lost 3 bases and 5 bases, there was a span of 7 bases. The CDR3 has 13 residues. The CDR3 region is CASSLGGTGELFF. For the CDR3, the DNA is TGTGCCAGCAGTTTGGGAGGTACCGGGGAGCTGTTTTTT.

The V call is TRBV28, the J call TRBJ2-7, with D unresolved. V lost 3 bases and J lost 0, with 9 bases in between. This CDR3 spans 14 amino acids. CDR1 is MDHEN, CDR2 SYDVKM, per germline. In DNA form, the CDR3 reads TGTGCCAGCAGTTTGCCTAGGAGCTCCTACGAGCAGTACTTC. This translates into CASSLPRSSYEQYF.

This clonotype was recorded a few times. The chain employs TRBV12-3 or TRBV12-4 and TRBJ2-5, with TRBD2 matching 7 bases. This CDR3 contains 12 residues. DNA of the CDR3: TGTGCTGCTGGGGAGGGACGGGAGACCCAGTACTTC. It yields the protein CAAGEGRETQYF.

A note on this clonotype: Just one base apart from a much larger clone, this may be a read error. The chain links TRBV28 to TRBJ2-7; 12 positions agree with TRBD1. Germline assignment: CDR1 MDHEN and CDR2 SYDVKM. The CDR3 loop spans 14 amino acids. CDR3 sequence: CASSPGTGGYEEYF. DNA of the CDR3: TGTGCCAGCAGTCCCGGGACAGGGGGCTACGAGGAGTACTTC.

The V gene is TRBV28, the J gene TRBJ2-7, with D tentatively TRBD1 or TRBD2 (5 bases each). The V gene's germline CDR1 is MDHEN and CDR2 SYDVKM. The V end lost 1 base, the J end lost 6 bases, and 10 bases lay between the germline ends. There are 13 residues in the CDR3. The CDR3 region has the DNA TGTGCCAGCAGTTTATTCAAGGGGACCGAGCAGTACTTC. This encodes CASSLFKGTEQYF.

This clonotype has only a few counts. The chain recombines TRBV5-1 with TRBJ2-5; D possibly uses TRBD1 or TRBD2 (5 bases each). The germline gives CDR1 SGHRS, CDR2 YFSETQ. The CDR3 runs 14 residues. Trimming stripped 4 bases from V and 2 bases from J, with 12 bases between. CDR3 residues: CASSLGTRQETQYF. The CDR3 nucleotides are TGCGCCAGCAGCCTCGGGACGCGTCAAGAGACCCAGTACTTC.

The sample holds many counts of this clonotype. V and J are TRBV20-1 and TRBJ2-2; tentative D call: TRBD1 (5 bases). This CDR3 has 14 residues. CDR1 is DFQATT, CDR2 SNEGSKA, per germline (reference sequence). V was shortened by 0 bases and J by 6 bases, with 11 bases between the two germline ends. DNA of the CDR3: TGCAGTGCTAGAGATGGGGCTCACCCCGGGGAGCTGTTTTTT. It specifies CSARDGAHPGELFF.

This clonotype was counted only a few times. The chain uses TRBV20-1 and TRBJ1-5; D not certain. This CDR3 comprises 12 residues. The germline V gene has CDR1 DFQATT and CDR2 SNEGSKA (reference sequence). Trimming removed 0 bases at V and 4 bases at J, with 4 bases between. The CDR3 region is CSAREANQPQHF. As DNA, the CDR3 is TGCAGTGCTAGAGAGGCAAATCAGCCCCAGCATTTT.